This TCR beta chain was found in a study of T cell responses to AZD1222 COVID-19 vaccine. The study, taken as a whole, reports: Vaccine-related CD4 TCRs covered spike, predominating at 160-218 and 743-854. It should be noted that donors were predominantly white British and more often female, and clonal diversity was possibly underestimated. Sampling captured repertoires only after the peak T cell response.

V was clipped by 3 bases and J by 6 bases, with 14 bases between them. CDR1 is SNHLY, CDR2 FYNNEI, per germline. The CDR3 contains 14 residues. This table comes from immunoSEQ multiplex PCR, and its TCRdb copy is limited to in-frame clones, with some not included. The table lists roughly 150,000 clones, 90% of them singletons, with approximately 1.5% in the top ten. With respect to this clone: What it recognizes is unknown.

Analysis merged second doses at about 4 or about 12 weeks. The material sequenced was peripheral blood, taken 28 days after the second AZD1222 dose. The genes are TRBV2 and TRBJ1-1; tentative D call: TRBD1 (5 bases). The clonotype originates from an adult who received the AZD1222 COVID-19 vaccine. CDR3 nucleotides: TGTGCCAGCAGTGAGCCGGGCCAGGGCTCTGAAGCTTTCTTT. It yields the protein CASSEPGQGSEAFF. Filled out from reference TRBV2 and TRBJ1-1, the complete variable domain reads EPEVTQTPSHQVTQMGQEVILRCVPISNHLYFYWYRQILGQKVEFLVSFYNNEISEKSEIFDDQFSVERPDGSNFTLKIRSTKLEDSAMYFCASSEPGQGSEAFFGQGTRLTVV.